The rows below give T cell receptor beta chains drawn from one sample of a study of molecular identifiers for immune sequencing clone quantification. TCRdb analysed the PCR reads with MiXCR anew, one entry per CDR3 protein. The table has roughly 100,000 distinct CDR3 sequences, under 40% seen once. The source material was naive CD8+ T cells from blood, with Jurkat cell RNA spiked in. The receptors were gathered from a human donor in good health. Some libraries in this study had Jurkat cell RNA spiked in. Both conserved end residues are part of each CDR3. Size is stated for part of the rows, as once, few or many counts, or as a class when the clone is expanded.

size: .; V: TRBV5-1; length: 14; CDR3: CASSPGPTNEKLFF
size: few; V: TRBV5-1; length: 14; CDR3: CASSPTGPVDTQYF
size: .; V: TRBV12-3/TRBV12-4; length: 12; CDR3: CASSDDTGELFF
size: many; V: TRBV7-6; length: 15; CDR3: CASSLGPRGYNEQFF
size: .; V: TRBV5-5; length: 17; CDR3: CASSLNIWGMGDQPQHF
size: many; V: TRBV29-1; length: 12; CDR3: CSARTGSQPQHF
size: few; V: TRBV5-4; length: 15; CDR3: CASSLYFRQQETQYF
size: few; V: TRBV5-6; length: 17; CDR3: CASSLAFGISGANVLTF
size: many; V: TRBV5-4; length: 13; CDR3: CASSAGRRYEQYF
size: few; V: TRBV6-6; length: 14; CDR3: CASSYIGNGDEQFF
size: few; V: TRBV27; length: 14; CDR3: CASSFTGGLYEQYF
size: .; V: TRBV4-3; length: 16; CDR3: CASSQDWRLAGDVQYF
size: few; V: TRBV2; length: 13; CDR3: CASSAGRITEAFF
size: .; V: TRBV28; length: 12; CDR3: CASSFSGYEQYF
size: few; V: TRBV28; length: 13; CDR3: CASSTRVSETQYF
size: .; V: TRBV20-1; length: 18; CDR3: CSAFMGFGRDSFTDTRYF
size: .; V: TRBV7-6; length: 16; CDR3: CASSLAPQGALDEQFF
size: few; V: TRBV19; length: 15; CDR3: CASSIGPSGGHEQFF
size: .; V: TRBV27; length: 13; CDR3: CASSFQGINEQYF
size: .; V: TRBV27; length: 15; CDR3: CASSFLGRAGNTIYF
size: few; V: TRBV6-5; length: 15; CDR3: CASSEAAYSYNEQFF
size: .; V: TRBV5-4; length: 15; CDR3: CASSPTEEGTDTQYF
size: .; V: TRBV28; length: 15; CDR3: CASRPTPGLSYEQYF
size: .; V: TRBV28; length: 16; CDR3: CASSFLALAAQETQYF
size: many; V: TRBV5-1; length: 15; CDR3: CASSPWSGNQYEQYF
size: few; V: TRBV19; length: 15; CDR3: CASSIPPAGDYGYTF
size: few; V: TRBV20-1; length: 14; CDR3: CSARVIAGGFEQYF
size: few; V: TRBV27; length: 16; CDR3: CASSFLGRGRTYEQYF
size: .; V: TRBV5-1; length: 14; CDR3: CASWAGTGIGEQYF
size: many; V: TRBV6-5; length: 11; CDR3: CASSSGSEAFF
size: .; V: TRBV6-6; length: 13; CDR3: CASRIGPFYGQYF
size: .; V: TRBV20-1; length: 17; CDR3: CSARASDRVSFNQPQLF
size: .; V: TRBV20-1; length: 14; CDR3: CSARGNSAYNEQFF
size: once; V: TRBV29-1; length: 13; CDR3: CSVLTSDYNEQFF
size: .; V: TRBV24-1; length: 12; CDR3: CATLKPASQQYF
size: many; V: TRBV10-2; length: 13; CDR3: CASRWTANSPLHF
size: .; V: TRBV6-2/TRBV6-3; length: 12; CDR3: CASSRRAYEQYF
size: few; V: TRBV28; length: 11; CDR3: CASSPEETQYF
size: few; V: TRBV6-2/TRBV6-3; length: 13; CDR3: CASNDLIADTQYF
size: few; V: TRBV20-1; length: 15; CDR3: CSARDPGTITDTQYF
size: few; V: TRBV9; length: 13; CDR3: CASRGTSTDTQYF
size: .; V: TRBV29-1; length: 17; CDR3: CSVGETLAGNSYDEQFF
size: .; V: TRBV7-6; length: 14; CDR3: CASSWTVNTGELFF
size: .; V: TRBV12-3/TRBV12-4; length: 16; CDR3: CASCIARGEGVQPQQF
size: .; V: TRBV24-1; length: 13; CDR3: CATGHRYTGELFF
size: .; V: TRBV28; length: 20; CDR3: CASSLRTSGRVPLSIGTQYF
size: .; V: TRBV6-6; length: 14; CDR3: CASTPGREADTQYF
size: many; V: TRBV7-8; length: 14; CDR3: CASSLAGRSYEQYF
size: few; V: TRBV29-1; length: 13; CDR3: CSVWGLGAGEQYF
size: few; V: TRBV7-9; length: 16; CDR3: CASSTQLAGGNNEQFF
size: .; V: TRBV29-1; length: 12; CDR3: CSVHGGQETQYF
size: .; V: TRBV2; length: 13; CDR3: CVSMVSVVDEAFF